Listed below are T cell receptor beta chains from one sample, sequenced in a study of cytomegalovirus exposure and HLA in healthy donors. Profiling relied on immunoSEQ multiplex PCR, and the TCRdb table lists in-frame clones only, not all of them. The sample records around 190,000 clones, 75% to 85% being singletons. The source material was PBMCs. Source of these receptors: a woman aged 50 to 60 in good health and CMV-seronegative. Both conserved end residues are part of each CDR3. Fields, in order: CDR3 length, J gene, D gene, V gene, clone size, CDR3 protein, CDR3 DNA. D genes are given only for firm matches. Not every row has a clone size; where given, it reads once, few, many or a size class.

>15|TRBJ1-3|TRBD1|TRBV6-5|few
CASMGTGAIGNTIYF
TGTGCCAGCATGGGGACAGGGGCAATTGGAAACACCATATATTTT
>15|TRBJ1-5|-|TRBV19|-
CASSIDGTRNQPQHF
TGTGCCAGTAGTATAGATGGCACCCGCAATCAGCCCCAGCATTTT
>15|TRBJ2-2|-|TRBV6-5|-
CASSFLTDNTGELFF
TGTGCCAGCAGTTTTCTGACAGACAACACCGGGGAGCTGTTTTTT
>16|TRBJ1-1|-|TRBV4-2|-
CASSPLRDTLNTEAFF
TGTGCCAGCAGCCCCCTAAGGGACACCCTAAACACTGAAGCTTTCTTT
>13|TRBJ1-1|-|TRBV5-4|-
CASSPTGKTEAFF
TGTGCCAGCAGCCCCACGGGTAAGACTGAAGCTTTCTTT
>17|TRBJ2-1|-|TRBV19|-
CASKLEGRGKAYNEQFF
TGTGCCAGTAAGTTGGAGGGACGGGGCAAAGCTTACAATGAGCAGTTCTTC
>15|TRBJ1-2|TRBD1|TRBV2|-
CASSSGQGAGYGYTF
TGTGCCAGCAGTTCGGGACAGGGGGCAGGCTATGGCTACACCTTC
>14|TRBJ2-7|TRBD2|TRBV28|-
CASNRLAGGDEQYF
TGTGCCAGCAACCGACTAGCGGGAGGCGACGAGCAGTACTTC
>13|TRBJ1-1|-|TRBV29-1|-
CSVSNVRNTEAFF
TGCAGCGTCTCGAACGTGAGGAACACTGAAGCTTTCTTT
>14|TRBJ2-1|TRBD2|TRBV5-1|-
CASRLAGNPNEQFF
TGCGCCAGCAGACTAGCGGGTAACCCCAATGAGCAGTTCTTC
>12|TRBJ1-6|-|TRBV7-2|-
CASSLVDSPLHF
TGTGCCAGCAGCTTAGTAGATTCACCCCTCCACTTT
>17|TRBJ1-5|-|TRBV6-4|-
CARKDVGGPKSNQPQHF
TGTGCCAGGAAAGATGTGGGGGGACCTAAGAGCAATCAGCCCCAGCATTTT
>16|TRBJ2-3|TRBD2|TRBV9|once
CASSVGGGRSADTQYF
TGTGCCAGCAGCGTAGGGGGGGGGAGGTCGGCAGATACGCAGTATTTT
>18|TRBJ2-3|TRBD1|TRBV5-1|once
CASSLDGTVGTHTDTQYF
TGCGCCAGCAGCTTGGATGGGACAGTTGGTACACACACAGATACGCAGTATTTT
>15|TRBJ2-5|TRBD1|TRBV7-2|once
CASRGTGTGVETQYF
TGTGCCAGCAGAGGAACCGGGACAGGGGTAGAGACCCAGTACTTC
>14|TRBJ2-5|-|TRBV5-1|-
CASSPQAFIETQYF
TGCGCCAGCAGCCCCCAGGCTTTTATCGAGACCCAGTACTTC
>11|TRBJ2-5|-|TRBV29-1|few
CSVVSSRTQYF
TGCAGCGTTGTAAGCTCAAGGACCCAGTACTTC
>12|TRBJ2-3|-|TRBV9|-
CASSVATDTQYF
TGTGCCAGCAGCGTAGCTACAGATACGCAGTATTTT
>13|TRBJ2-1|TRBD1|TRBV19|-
CASMGTGRDEQFF
TGTGCCAGTATGGGGACAGGGAGGGATGAGCAGTTCTTC
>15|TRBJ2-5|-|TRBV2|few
CASGRLGGELQTQYF
TGTGCCAGCGGACGCCTGGGCGGGGAGTTACAGACCCAGTACTTC
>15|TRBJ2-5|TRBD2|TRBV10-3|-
CAITASGGNQETQYF
TGTGCCATCACTGCTTCGGGGGGGAATCAAGAGACCCAGTACTTC
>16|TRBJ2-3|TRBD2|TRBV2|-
CASSTGLAGGTDTQYF
TGTGCCAGCAGTACGGGACTAGCGGGGGGCACAGATACGCAGTATTTT
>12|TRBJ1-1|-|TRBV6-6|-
CASSYSSPEAFF
TGTGCCAGCAGTTATTCTAGTCCCGAAGCTTTCTTT
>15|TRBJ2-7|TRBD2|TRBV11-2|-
CASSSGLAATYEQYF
TGTGCCAGCAGCTCGGGACTAGCGGCAACCTACGAGCAGTACTTC
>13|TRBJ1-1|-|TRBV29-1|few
CSVPGVQYTEAFF
TGCAGCGTCCCCGGAGTTCAGTACACTGAAGCTTTCTTT
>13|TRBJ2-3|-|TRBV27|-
CASSPWSADTQYF
TGTGCCAGCAGTCCATGGAGCGCAGATACGCAGTATTTT
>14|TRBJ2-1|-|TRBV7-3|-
CASSRDSAYNEQFF
TGTGCCAGCAGCAGGGACTCAGCCTACAATGAGCAGTTCTTC
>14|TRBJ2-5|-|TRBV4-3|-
CASRILTYQETQYF
TGCGCCAGCAGGATCTTAACCTATCAAGAGACCCAGTACTTC
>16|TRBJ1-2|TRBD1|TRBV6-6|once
CASLQQGAKRNYGYTF
TGTGCCAGCCTTCAACAGGGGGCTAAGAGAAACTATGGCTACACCTTC
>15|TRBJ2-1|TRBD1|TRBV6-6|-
CASTKTGTGGWEQFF
TGTGCCAGCACTAAAACGGGGACAGGGGGTTGGGAGCAGTTCTTC
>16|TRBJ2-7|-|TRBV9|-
CASSGGDALPVHEQYF
TGTGCCAGCAGCGGGGGGGACGCCTTGCCTGTACACGAGCAGTACTTC
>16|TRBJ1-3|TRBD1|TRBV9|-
CASSVSGTGAGNTIYF
TGTGCCAGCAGCGTTTCGGGGACAGGGGCTGGAAACACCATATATTTT
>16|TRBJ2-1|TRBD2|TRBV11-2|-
CASSPGRTSGNNEQFF
TGTGCCAGCAGCCCCGGGAGGACTAGCGGAAACAATGAGCAGTTCTTC
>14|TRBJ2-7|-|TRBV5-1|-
CASSLDAHAYEQYF
TGCGCCAGCAGCTTGGACGCACATGCCTACGAGCAGTACTTC
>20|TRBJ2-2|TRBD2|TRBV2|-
CASSVRDAGLAGPFTGELFF
TGTGCCAGCAGTGTAAGAGACGCCGGGCTAGCGGGACCTTTTACCGGGGAGCTGTTTTTT
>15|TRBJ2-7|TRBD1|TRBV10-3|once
CAISPTGQGGSEQYF
TGTGCCATCAGCCCAACGGGACAGGGAGGGTCCGAGCAGTACTTC
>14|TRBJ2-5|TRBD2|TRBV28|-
CASKGTSDQETQYF
TGTGCCAGCAAAGGGACTAGCGACCAAGAGACCCAGTACTTC
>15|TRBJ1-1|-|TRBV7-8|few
CASSRTGQGRTEAFF
TGTGCCAGCAGCAGAACAGGGCAAGGTCGCACTGAAGCTTTCTTT
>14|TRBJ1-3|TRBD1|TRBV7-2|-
CASSAGTGGNTIYF
TGTGCCAGCAGCGCGGGGACAGGGGGAAACACCATATATTTT
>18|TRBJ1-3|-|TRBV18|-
CASSPLSVPGDSGNTIYF
TGTGCCAGCTCACCACTCAGCGTACCGGGGGACTCTGGAAACACCATATATTTT
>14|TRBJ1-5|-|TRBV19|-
CASSEGLSNQPQHF
TGTGCCAGTAGTGAGGGACTGAGCAATCAGCCCCAGCATTTT
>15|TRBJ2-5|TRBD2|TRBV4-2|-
CASSHPGLARETQYF
TGTGCCAGCAGCCATCCTGGACTAGCCCGAGAGACCCAGTACTTC
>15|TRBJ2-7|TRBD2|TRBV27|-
CASSPLASGRFEQYF
TGTGCCAGCAGTCCCCTGGCTAGCGGGAGGTTCGAGCAGTACTTC